This T cell receptor beta chain was identified in a study of regulatory T cells in long-lasting Graves disease. Findings and limits, study-wide: Persistent disease samples used TRBV28, TRBJ1-2 and TRBJ2-5 preferentially. TCR diversity was lower in persistent Graves' patients (versus newly diagnosed ones).

Details on this clonotype: Its specificity is unknown.

In building TCR beta libraries, iRepertoire HTBI primers were used together with Arm-PCR of CDR3 regions. Authors' processing steps: Samples revealed 60 to 70 TRBV and approximately 15 TRBJ segments. TCRdb reprocessed the multiplex PCR reads with MiXCR, giving one entry per CDR3 protein. These V and J calls rely on TCRdb rather than the paper's analysis. The table has about 610,000 distinct CDR3 sequences, 16% seen once. Time point denoted: newly diagnosed GD, antithyroid drugs for less than 3 months. With RNA extracted from PBMCs as input, the TCR library was made. Trimming removed 3 bases from V and 0 bases from J, with 5 bases in between. Germline V gene sequence: CDR1 SGHAT, CDR2 FQNNGV. This CDR3 is 13 amino acids long. The sample was also linked to a second study, of T cells in Graves' hyperthyroidism and ophthalmopathy. That work contributes: The blood repertoire included most of the expanded thyroid clonotypes above 0.001.

The chain uses TRBV11-2 and TRBJ1-1; no clear D gene. This receptor was taken from a man aged 18 to 30 with Graves disease. The sequences come from peripheral blood mononuclear cells (PBMCs), collected at new diagnosis, from a patient treated with antithyroid drugs. CDR3 region: CASSFKMNTEAFF. The CDR3 DNA reads TGTGCCAGCAGCTTTAAGATGAACACTGAAGCTTTCTTT.